The present T cell receptor (beta chain) was sequenced within a study of early T cells in non-severe SARS-CoV-2 infection. V lost 2 bases, J lost 7 bases, and 9 bases lay in between. CDR3 length equals 14 residues. The V gene's germline CDR1 is SNHLY and CDR2 FYNNEI. Study outcomes and limitations: VDJdb matching skewed toward anti-spike CD8 responses, missing private and CD4 specificities.

Of note for this clonotype: What it recognizes is unknown.

Unique molecular identifiers tagged individual cDNA molecules. TCRdb itself ran the 5' RACE reads through MiXCR, one entry per CDR3 protein. The table records around 25,000 distinct CDR3 sequences, approximately 6% of them present only once. The chain links TRBV2 to TRBJ1-6; D not resolved. The material sequenced was whole blood. This receptor was taken from an adult who was a healthcare worker with PCR-confirmed SARS-CoV-2 infection or an uninfected control (not recorded which). The CDR3 coding sequence is TGTGCCAGCAGTGAAAACATGGGGAATTCACCCCTCCACTTT. This gives the protein CASSENMGNSPLHF.